This entry features one T cell receptor beta chain sequence. Antigen: not known. CDR1 SNHLY and CDR2 FYNNEI come from the germline V gene. V shed 6 bases and J shed 9 bases, with 11 bases lying between them. This CDR3 spans 11 amino acids. The record originates from a study of T cells in Graves' hyperthyroidism and ophthalmopathy. Study-wide results and caveats: Blood also held most thyroid clonotypes expanded beyond 0.001. The model made its ophthalmopathy prediction, and onset followed a median approximately six months later.

The investigators amplified TCR beta CDR3 regions from RNA transcripts. The HTBI set primed first-round TCR CDR3 RT-PCR. Each CDR3 protein gets one entry after TCRdb re-called the multiplex PCR reads with MiXCR. The repertoire consists of 500,000 to 800,000 distinct CDR3 sequences, with over 40% occurring once and the leading ten covering about 7%. Investigators excluded patients with uncontrolled infection, other autoimmune disease, pregnancy or lactation. Thyroid ultrasound, orbital computed tomography, clinical symptoms, and serum thyroxine and TRAb underpinned diagnoses. The rearrangement uses TRBV2 and TRBJ2-5; D ambiguous. The TCR originated in an adult man with Graves' disease, either hyperthyroidism or ophthalmopathy (not recorded which). Source material: peripheral blood or thyroid tissue (not recorded which). CDR3 protein: CASRQNQPQYF. The CDR3 DNA is TGTGCCAGCAGACAGAATCAGCCCCAGTACTTC.